This T cell receptor beta chain was obtained from a study of cytomegalovirus exposure and HLA in healthy donors. The PCR ran on 60 Vbeta and 13 Jbeta primers. This table comes from immunoSEQ multiplex PCR, and its TCRdb copy is limited to in-frame clones, with some not included. Of 130,000 or so clones in the sample, approximately 80% were seen once. The CDR3 sequence is 23 residues long. The trim removed 1 base at V and 0 bases at J, leaving 26 bases unmatched. Looked up from germline, CDR1 is LGHNT and CDR2 is FRNRAP. In regard to this clone: Its antigen is undetermined.

Points from the study as a whole: A later analysis, which compared TCR beta chains of equal frequency, found the HLA-associated ones more clonally expanded.

The sample taken for sequencing was PBMCs. The source of this sequence is a woman aged 18-29 years in good health and CMV-seronegative. This rearrangement joins TRBV12-5 to TRBJ1-1; 7 bases fit TRBD1. The CDR3 nucleotides read TGTGCTAGTGGTTTGGCGTCGAATTTCGGGACAGCTATTTTAAATGGCATGAACACTGAAGCTTTCTTT. Encoded protein: CASGLASNFGTAILNGMNTEAFF.